This T cell receptor beta chain was sequenced for a study of shared clonotypes between healthy human individuals. Study results and limitations: The represented genetic and exposure-history diversity was limited by the small number of donors.

Deep-level running was used for the assay. The unsorted PBMC replicate PCRs were performed with about 300 ng DNA, around 27,000 T cell genomes. Ten immunoSEQ deep assay plates were used to sequence unsorted PBMC DNA. The protocol was immunoSEQ multiplex PCR, while the TCRdb copy is restricted to in-frame clones and leaves out a portion. Of roughly 490,000 clones listed, 70% to 80% are singletons. Concerning this clone itself: The antigen is not known.

Deletions cut 0 bases from V and 10 bases from J, with 16 bases between. Germline loops: CDR1 ENHRY, CDR2 SYGVKD. The CDR3 has 15 amino acids. The sequence came from a woman aged 40-49 years in good health. Some clones in this sample may be carry-over from other donors' samples. The sequenced sample consisted of PBMCs. This sequence joins TRBV10-3 and TRBJ1-3, with D unresolved. Here the CDR3 reads CAISESDGEFETIYF. The CDR3 DNA reads TGTGCCATCAGTGAGTCGGATGGGGAATTTGAGACCATATATTTT.